Sequencing of this T cell receptor beta chain was carried out in a study of blood T cell repertoires in COVID-19. The wider study: Italy, Spain and the United States were the sources of the convalescent and acute COVID-19 samples. T cells, B-cell-depleted T cells, or PBMCs supplied cDNA or gDNA.

Germline V CDR1 and CDR2: LGHNA, YNFKEQ. The CDR3 loop spans 15 amino acids. The ends were cut back, 4 bases at V and 4 bases at J, with 15 bases in the middle. Under the authors' procedure: Reference gene primer amplification gave estimated nucleated cell counts. The data were produced by immunoSEQ multiplex PCR, yet TCRdb's version contains in-frame clones alone and is incomplete. The V and J calls and clone size come from that table; D and trimming were worked out from the DNA. Of about 150,000 clones in the sample, around 85% are singletons; the top ten hold 2.4%. The chain employs TRBV4-2 and TRBJ2-3; TRBD2 is a possible D gene (6 bases). Specimen: peripheral blood. This receptor was taken from a woman aged 70-85 years with acute or convalescent COVID-19. CDR3 in amino acids: CASSLMGGGPDTQYF. In DNA, the CDR3 is TGTGCCAGCAGCCTCATGGGGGGTGGCCCAGATACGCAGTATTTT.